This T cell receptor beta chain emerged from a study of T cells after yellow fever vaccination. Whole-study results and caveats: Subsequent to the booster, the majority of primary-vaccination clones reappeared (96% CD4, 85% to 90% CD8). The secondary response showed a weaker magnitude and a faster peak, day 5 versus 15. The CD4 compartment and the CD8 compartment contained a small share of clonotypes in common.

This clonotype was seen more than once but under ten times. The antigen remains undetermined. In making TCR cDNA, 5'RACE template switching added a universal primer site and UMIs to it. From the 5' RACE reads, TCRdb called clonotypes with MiXCR, one entry per CDR3 protein. The profile shows more than 450,000 distinct CDR3 sequences, roughly 22% of them singletons. The CDR3 length is 17 residues. Germline CDR1 reads LGHNA; CDR2 reads YSLEER. The ends were cut back, 6 bases at V and 6 bases at J, with 25 bases in the middle. The sample was PBMCs, taken roughly 20 days after the first yellow fever vaccination. This TCR derives from a man younger than 35 who received the YFV17D yellow fever vaccine. The chain combines TRBV4-3 with TRBJ2-3; D may be TRBD1 (6 bases). The CDR3 sequence: CASSKVGRTVPPDTQYF. In nucleotides, the CDR3 is TGCGCCAGCAGTAAAGTGGGGCGGACAGTACCGCCGGATACGCAGTATTTT.